This TCR beta chain was captured in a study of neurological immune-mediated disorders. On the study more broadly: Multiple sclerosis patients numbered about 34, with around 30 relapsing-remitting and 3 secondary progressive. Study-wide findings and caveats: The multiple sclerosis repertoire cluster was not associated with any clinical or MRI feature, with the authors stating that larger cohorts are needed.

The CDR3 sequence is 12 residues long. V lost 2 bases and J 4 bases, leaving 7 bases between the germline ends. Germline V gene lookup returns CDR1 SGHRS and CDR2 YFSETQ. TCRdb processed the 5' RACE reads anew with MiXCR; each CDR3 protein has one entry. Of under 75,000 distinct CDR3 sequences in the sample, 2.5% to 4% are singletons; the top ten hold 4% to 6.5%. This clonotype occurred many times. Its antigen is currently unknown. The clonotype originates from a woman between 45 and 60 years old with multiple sclerosis. Sequenced: PBMCs. The chain has TRBV5-1 and TRBJ2-7; D is possibly TRBD2 (5 bases). In DNA, the CDR3 is TGCGCCAGCAGCTTCTCGGGATACGAGCAGTACTTC. It codes for CASSFSGYEQYF.